Presented here are 10 T cell receptor beta chains from one specimen sequenced in a study of lymphopenia after photon versus proton radiotherapy. This table comes from immunoSEQ multiplex PCR, and its TCRdb copy is limited to in-frame clones, with some not included. The table lists 50,000 to 60,000 clones, roughly 90% of them singletons. The source material was peripheral blood, sampled from a patient treated with photon-based radiotherapy. These receptors were taken from a woman aged 40 to 49 with cholangiocarcinoma.

The chain employs TRBV4-2 and TRBJ1-1, with D perhaps TRBD1 (5 bases). V lost 4 bases to trimming and J lost 7 bases, with 13 bases between them. The length of the CDR3 is 13 residues. Germline CDR1 reads LGHNA; CDR2 reads YNFKEQ. CDR3 loop: CASSPVKGNEAFF. As DNA, the CDR3 is TGTGCCAGCAGCCCCGTGAAGGGGAATGAAGCTTTCTTT.

The CDR3 DNA reads TGTGCCGCCAGCATAGGGGTAGGCGACACTGAAGCTTTCTTT. Amino acids: CAASIGVGDTEAFF. This chain uses TRBV6-5 with TRBJ1-1, with D possibly TRBD1 on 5 matching bases. This CDR3 is built from 14 residues. V lost 11 bases and J 3 bases, leaving 19 bases between the germline ends. The germline gives CDR1 MNHEY, CDR2 SVGAGI.

The genes are TRBV4-1 and TRBJ1-1; D not resolved. V was trimmed by 4 bases and J by 1 base, leaving 19 bases between them. This CDR3 spans 17 amino acids. Germline CDR1 reads MGHRA; CDR2 reads YSYEKL. This CDR3 reads CASSPYVFRTKNTEAFF. The CDR3 DNA follows: TGCGCCAGCAGCCCCTACGTTTTTCGGACCAAGAACACTGAAGCTTTCTTT.

The gene calls are TRBV6-6 and TRBJ2-2; TRBD1 matches at 10 bases. Germline values: CDR1 MNHNY, CDR2 SVGAGI (reference sequence). V shed 2 bases and J 4 bases; nucleotides not matched to a gene: 4. The CDR3 is made up of 16 amino acids. The CDR3 DNA follows: TGTGCCAGCAGTTACGGGACAGGGGCATTCACCGGGGAGCTGTTTTTT. It yields the protein CASSYGTGAFTGELFF.

J is TRBJ1-1 and V is TRBV7-8; D perhaps matches TRBD1 (6 bases). CDR3 length equals 13 residues. CDR1 is SGHVS, CDR2 FQNEAQ, per germline. V was clipped by 4 bases and J by 3 bases, with 9 bases between them. The CDR3 sequence: CASSSTGYTEAFF. In nucleotides, the CDR3 is TGTGCCAGCAGCTCAACAGGGTACACTGAAGCTTTCTTT.

CDR3 sequence (DNA): TGTGCCAGCAATATCCCCCTCGGGTCGGCCACTGAAGCTTTCTTT. Protein sequence: CASNIPLGSATEAFF. The chain has TRBV28 and TRBJ1-1; D not resolved. Germline V gene data show CDR1 as MDHEN and CDR2 as SYDVKM. V lost 7 bases to trimming and J lost 4 bases, with 19 bases between them. The CDR3 sequence is 15 residues long.

This rearrangement joins TRBV2 to TRBJ1-6, with a possible D match to TRBD1 (5 bases). The germline V gene has CDR1 SNHLY and CDR2 FYNNEI. V lost 2 bases, J lost 6 bases, and 11 bases lay in between. The CDR3 has 15 residues. CDR3 loop: CASSEQTVINSPLHF. In nucleotides, the CDR3 is TGTGCCAGCAGTGAACAGACAGTGATTAATTCACCCCTCCACTTT. The whole variable domain, filled in from reference TRBV2 and TRBJ1-6, reads EPEVTQTPSHQVTQMGQEVILRCVPISNHLYFYWYRQILGQKVEFLVSFYNNEISEKSEIFDDQFSVERPDGSNFTLKIRSTKLEDSAMYFCASSEQTVINSPLHFGNGTRLTVT.

The rearrangement uses TRBV2 and TRBJ2-3; D might be TRBD2 (6 bases). This CDR3 has 15 amino acids. V was cut by 3 bases and J by 3 bases, with 13 bases left in between. Germline V gives CDR1 SNHLY, CDR2 FYNNEI. CDR3: CASSDRRVGTDTQYF. CDR3 DNA: TGTGCCAGCAGTGATAGGAGGGTCGGGACAGATACGCAGTATTTT.

The chain links TRBV6-1 to TRBJ1-1; TRBD1 matches at 8 bases. The CDR3 runs 14 residues. CDR1 MNHNS and CDR2 SASEGT come from the germline V gene. The V gene end was trimmed by 8 bases and the J gene end by 5 bases; junction bases not matched to a gene: 10. The CDR3 sequence: CASGLTQGATEAFF. DNA of the CDR3: TGTGCCAGCGGATTAACCCAGGGGGCGACTGAAGCTTTCTTT.

The rearrangement links TRBV27 to TRBJ1-2; D remains unclear. CDR1 and CDR2 from the germline V gene are MNHEY and SMNVEV (reference sequence). This CDR3 is built from 12 residues. Trimming cost V 5 bases and J 10 bases, with 14 bases left between them. DNA for the CDR3: TGTGCCAGCAGTCCCTCCTCCCGTGACTACACCTTC. It is translated as CASSPSSRDYTF.